The 9 T cell receptor beta chains listed next were all sequenced from one sample in a study of T-cell memory formation after mild COVID-19 (dated by TCRdb to the early 2020s). Receptor amplification or capture employed 5' RACE. For sequencing, an Illumina NovaSeq 6000 was employed. Clones were called with MiXCR by TCRdb after fastp trimmed the public reads at Q25, and only in-frame beta chains were retained. Identical CDR3 proteins give one entry, which carries the most common genes and DNA. A total of some 130,000 distinct CDR3 sequences appear in this sample, 20% to 25% of them only once. The biggest ten clones account for approximately 24% of the sample. The source material was PBMCs or a T cell subset sorted from them (not recorded which). Source of these receptors: an adult woman who had mild COVID-19 (a few samples of this study predate the infection). The sample titles of this study are shuffled in the database, so cell type and time point are left out; the donor was told from shared clones.

V usage is TRBV7-9 and J usage is TRBJ2-7; D remains ambiguous. Germline lookup yields CDR1 SEHNR and CDR2 FQNEAQ (reference sequence). V was shortened by 3 bases and J by 3 bases, with 12 bases between the two germline ends. The CDR3 has 14 amino acids. CDR3: CASSLSTESYEQYF. The CDR3 DNA is TGTGCCAGCAGCTTGTCGACGGAAAGCTACGAGCAGTACTTC. Filled out from reference TRBV7-9 and TRBJ2-7, the complete variable domain reads DTGVSQNPRHKITKRGQNVTFRCDPISEHNRLYWYRQTLGQGPEFLTYFQNEAQLEKSRLLSDRFSAERPKGSFSTLEIQRTEQGDSAMYLCASSLSTESYEQYFGPGTRLTVT.

A few counts support this clonotype. The chain is built from TRBV9 and TRBJ2-5, with a weak D call TRBD1 (6 bases). V was trimmed by 3 bases and J by 2 bases, leaving 11 bases between them. CDR1 and CDR2 from the germline V gene are SGDLS and YYNGEE. CDR3 length equals 14 residues. CDR3 sequence: CASSAQGIQETQYF. CDR3 DNA sequence: TGTGCCAGCAGCGCACAGGGCATACAAGAGACCCAGTACTTC.

V gene TRBV10-3 combines with J gene TRBJ2-3; perhaps TRBD2 as D (7 bases). The CDR3 loop spans 15 amino acids. Germline CDR1 reads ENHRY; CDR2 reads SYGVKD. The V end was cut by 6 bases, the J end by 1 base, with 14 bases between. CDR3 DNA sequence: TGTGCCATCAGCTACAGGGAGGGAGGCACAGATACGCAGTATTTT. This encodes CAISYREGGTDTQYF.

This clonotype was detected a few times. Because the CDR3's place on the DNA is in doubt, the DNA is left out and the CDR3 is given as listed by TCRdb. This chain uses TRBV6-2 or TRBV6-3 with TRBJ2-2; the table assigns TRBD1, which was not confirmed against the DNA. The CDR3 sequence runs 12 residues, both termini included. Germline lookup yields CDR1 MNHEY and CDR2 SVGEGT. The CDR3 sequence is CASSDGWAPGIF.

This clonotype was seen a handful of times. V and J are TRBV6-5 and TRBJ2-3; no reliable D call. The CDR3 extends over 13 amino acids. V was pared by 4 bases and J by 10 bases, with 15 bases between. In germline, CDR1 is MNHEY, CDR2 SVGAGI. CDR3 sequence: CASSSDPRMAQYF. In DNA, the CDR3 is TGTGCCAGCAGTTCGGACCCGAGGATGGCGCAGTATTTT.

The chain joins TRBV29-1 to TRBJ1-2; D is ambiguous. Looked up from germline, CDR1 is SQVTM and CDR2 is ANQGSEA. The CDR3 spans 13 residues. V dropped 6 bases and J dropped 1 base, with 12 bases sitting between them. DNA of the CDR3: TGCAGCGTCCCCGACGGGTTTAACTATGGCTACACCTTC. Encoded protein: CSVPDGFNYGYTF.

The V gene is TRBV29-1, the J gene TRBJ1-1; D not certain. The CDR3 contains 13 residues. CDR1 and CDR2 (germline): SQVTM, ANQGSEA. Trimming took off 7 bases at V and 0 bases at J, with 12 bases between the two ends. The CDR3 DNA reads TGCAGCGGCGGGGAGTCGATGAACACTGAAGCTTTCTTT. As protein: CSGGESMNTEAFF.

The genes are TRBV7-6 and TRBJ2-7; TRBD2 might be the D (6 bases). The length of the CDR3 is 15 residues. Germline assignment: CDR1 SGHVS and CDR2 FNYEAQ. Trimming took off 2 bases at V and 5 bases at J, with 16 bases between the two ends. The CDR3 region is CASSLIAADFHEQYF. The DNA for the CDR3 is TGTGCCAGCAGCTTAATAGCGGCCGACTTCCACGAGCAGTACTTC.

The V call is TRBV7-9, the J call TRBJ2-3, with 11 nucleotides matching TRBD2. The V gene's germline CDR1 is SEHNR and CDR2 FQNEAQ (reference sequence). The V gene end was trimmed by 1 base and the J gene end by 4 bases; junction bases not matched to a gene: 10. This CDR3 spans 18 amino acids. The CDR3 nucleotides read TGTGCCAGCAGCTTAGTCCCTAGCGGGGGGCCGAGGGCAGATACGCAGTATTTT. This codes for CASSLVPSGGPRADTQYF. Full variable domain (outside the CDR3, taken from reference TRBV7-9 and TRBJ2-3): DTGVSQNPRHKITKRGQNVTFRCDPISEHNRLYWYRQTLGQGPEFLTYFQNEAQLEKSRLLSDRFSAERPKGSFSTLEIQRTEQGDSAMYLCASSLVPSGGPRADTQYFGPGTRLTVL.